Below are 8 T cell receptor beta chains sequenced from a single sample in a study of blood T cell repertoires in COVID-19. Profiling relied on immunoSEQ multiplex PCR, and the TCRdb table lists in-frame clones only, not all of them. The sample has approximately 240,000 clones, approximately 80% seen once; the top ten hold approximately 4%. The source material was peripheral blood. Receptors originate from a middle-aged woman with active or convalescent COVID-19.

V is TRBV12-3 or TRBV12-4 and J is TRBJ1-2; TRBD1 matches at 11 bases. Trimming took 6 bases from V and 8 from J; bases not matched to a gene: 5. The CDR3 sequence is 13 residues long. CDR3 residues: CASRGQGARGYTF. The CDR3 nucleotides are TGTGCCAGCAGAGGACAGGGGGCGCGGGGCTACACCTTC.

The chain is built from TRBV19 and TRBJ2-3; TRBD2 might be the D (6 bases). The CDR3 loop spans 13 amino acids. Germline lookup yields CDR1 LNHDA and CDR2 SQIVND (reference sequence). The V end lost 5 bases, the J end lost 8 bases, and 14 bases lay between the germline ends. This CDR3 is CASSGGPQGTQYF. The CDR3 DNA reads as TGTGCCAGTAGTGGAGGGCCCCAGGGTACGCAGTATTTT.

J is TRBJ2-3 and V is TRBV5-6; D gene unclear. The CDR3 consists of 16 residues. Germline V CDR1 and CDR2: SGHDT, YYEEEE. The ends were cut back, 1 base at V and 2 bases at J, with 14 bases in the middle. Here the CDR3 reads CASSLRLAVTTDTQYF. As DNA, the CDR3 is TGTGCCAGCAGCTTGCGCCTGGCAGTAACCACAGATACGCAGTATTTT.

This CDR3 reads CAISDPGQTNYGYTF. The CDR3 DNA sequence: TGTGCCATCAGCGACCCGGGACAGACTAACTATGGCTACACCTTC. The J gene is TRBJ1-2, the V gene TRBV10-3; 7 bases are a match to TRBD1. The V gene's germline CDR1 is ENHRY and CDR2 SYGVKD. J gave up 0 bases and V 6 bases, and 7 bases lay outside the gene matches. CDR3 length: 15 amino acids.

The chain couples TRBV18 to TRBJ2-5; tentatively, D is TRBD2 (5 bases). Trimming removed 2 bases from V and 5 bases from J, with 12 bases in between. The germline V gene encodes CDR1 KGHSH and CDR2 LQKENI. CDR3 size: 14 residues. CDR3 bases: TGTGCCAGCTCACCATCGGAGGTTTTGGAGACCCAGTACTTC. Its protein product is CASSPSEVLETQYF.

This chain links TRBV5-4 with TRBJ1-2, with TRBD1 as a possible D gene (6 bases). CDR1 SGHNT and CDR2 YYREEE come from the germline V gene (reference sequence). The CDR3 consists of 14 residues. Trimming left V 5 bases short and J 6 bases short, with 17 bases between. CDR3 protein: CASSFAGGGDGYTF. In nucleotides, the CDR3 is TGTGCCAGCAGTTTTGCAGGAGGGGGGGATGGCTACACCTTC.

J is TRBJ1-2 and V is TRBV28; D possibly corresponds to TRBD1 (5 bases). The V gene's germline CDR1 is MDHEN and CDR2 SYDVKM. The CDR3 extends over 14 amino acids. Deletions cut 3 bases from V and 7 bases from J, with 15 bases between. The CDR3 loop reads CASSFSRQGGGYTF. Here the CDR3 DNA reads TGTGCCAGCAGTTTCAGTCGGCAGGGAGGTGGCTACACCTTC.

This chain links TRBV19 with TRBJ2-1; D call uncertain. Trimming left V 7 bases short and J 0 bases short, with 10 bases between. CDR1 and CDR2 (germline): LNHDA, SQIVND (reference sequence). The CDR3 runs to 14 residues. CDR3 region: CASTFASSYNEQFF. In DNA form, the CDR3 reads TGTGCCAGTACGTTTGCTAGCTCCTACAATGAGCAGTTCTTC.